Below, 22 T cell receptor beta chains from the same sample are listed, as sequenced in a study of blood T cell repertoires in COVID-19. Data came from immunoSEQ multiplex PCR; TCRdb stores just in-frame clones and leaves some out. The repertoire holds hundreds of thousands of clones, around 90% seen once, with 2.5% to 3.5% in the top ten. Material: PBMCs or T cells enriched from blood (not recorded which). These receptors originate from a woman aged 45-65 years who had recovered from COVID-19.

The V call is TRBV6-1, the J call TRBJ2-4; TRBD1 matches at 8 bases. Germline CDR1 reads MNHNS; CDR2 reads SASEGT. This CDR3 is built from 15 residues. J was trimmed by 2 bases and V by 2 bases; bases with no gene match: 2. DNA of the CDR3: TGTGCCAGCAGTGAACAGGGGGCGTCCAAAAACATTCAGTACTTC. Translated: CASSEQGASKNIQYF.

The V and J genes are TRBV28 and TRBJ2-5; D is perhaps TRBD2 (6 bases). Germline assignment: CDR1 MDHEN and CDR2 SYDVKM. CDR3 length: 14 amino acids. V lost 3 bases and J 1 base, leaving 9 bases between the germline ends. CDR3 bases: TGTGCCAGCAGTTTCGGGGGTGCCCAAGAGACCCAGTACTTC. Encoded protein: CASSFGGAQETQYF.

The chain recombines TRBV7-2 with TRBJ1-5; D is perhaps TRBD1 (6 bases). Trimming took off 1 base at V and 5 bases at J, with 12 bases between the two ends. The germline V gene encodes CDR1 SGHTA and CDR2 FQGNSA. This CDR3 has 15 residues. The CDR3 here is CASSLEQGRYQPQHF. CDR3 bases: TGTGCCAGCAGCTTAGAACAGGGCCGTTATCAGCCCCAGCATTTT.

The rearrangement joins TRBV21-1 to TRBJ2-4; TRBD2, the table's D call, lacks a check against the DNA. TRBV21-1 is a pseudogene segment. The CDR3 has 17 amino acids. The CDR3 protein is CASSKGCGKLAKNIQYF. The CDR3 nucleotides are TGTGCCAGCAGCAAAGGTTGCGGGAAACTAGCCAAAAACATTCAGTACTTC.

The chain joins TRBV28 to TRBJ1-1; 7 positions agree with TRBD1. V dropped 5 bases and J dropped 3; count of bases not matched to a gene: 6. Per germline, CDR1 MDHEN and CDR2 SYDVKM. CDR3 size: 14 residues. CDR3 in DNA: TGTGCCAGCAGTCGCGACAGGGTGGACACTGAAGCTTTCTTT. It yields the protein CASSRDRVDTEAFF.

The rearrangement joins TRBV30 to TRBJ2-7; 7 bases are a match to TRBD1. V trimming: 5 bases; J trimming: 5 bases; junction bases outside the gene matches: 6. CDR3 length: 12 amino acids. From germline, CDR1 is GTSNPN and CDR2 SVGIG (reference sequence). CDR3 amino acids: CAWDRERHEQYF. The CDR3 coding sequence is TGTGCCTGGGACAGGGAACGTCACGAGCAGTACTTC.

The V gene is TRBV18, the J gene TRBJ2-3; 8 nucleotides align to TRBD1. CDR1 is KGHSH, CDR2 LQKENI, per germline. Germline trimming cut 6 bases from V and 3 bases from J; bases unmatched to any gene: 5. This CDR3 comprises 14 residues. CDR3 in DNA: TGTGCCAGCTCTCTAGGACAGGGAACAGATACGCAGTATTTT. Its translation is CASSLGQGTDTQYF.

This chain links TRBV30 with TRBJ2-3, with 11 bases lining up with TRBD1. From germline, CDR1 is GTSNPN and CDR2 SVGIG (reference sequence). This CDR3 is 16 amino acids long. Germline trimming cut 2 bases from V and 4 bases from J; bases unmatched to any gene: 8. The CDR3 protein is CAWSKGRTGGADTQYF. In DNA, the CDR3 is TGTGCCTGGAGTAAGGGCAGGACAGGGGGCGCAGATACGCAGTATTTT. Full variable domain (missing parts from reference TRBV30 and TRBJ2-3): SQTIHQWPATLVQPVGSPLSLECTVEGTSNPNLYWYRQAAGRGLQLLFYSVGIGQISSEVPQNLSASRPQDRQFILSSKKLLLSDSGFYLCAWSKGRTGGADTQYFGPGTRLTVL.

The chain carries TRBV7-2 and TRBJ2-3, with 7 bases fitting TRBD1. The V gene end was trimmed by 8 bases and the J gene end by 0 bases; junction bases not matched to a gene: 5. The CDR3 contains 14 residues. CDR1 and CDR2 (germline): SGHTA, FQGNSA. The CDR3 loop is CASGDRISTDTQYF. CDR3 nucleotides: TGTGCCAGCGGGGACAGAATCAGCACAGATACGCAGTATTTT.

V gene TRBV10-2 combines with J gene TRBJ2-7, with TRBD1 as a possible D gene (5 bases). This CDR3 is 14 amino acids long. V was clipped by 5 bases and J by 2 bases, with 13 bases between them. Looked up from germline, CDR1 is WSHSY and CDR2 is SAAADI. The CDR3 sequence: CASSQHDRTYEQYF. CDR3 DNA: TGCGCCAGCAGTCAACACGACAGAACCTACGAGCAGTACTTC.

The chain recombines TRBV9 with TRBJ1-3; TRBD1 agrees at 7 bases. Germline trimming cut 3 bases from V and 4 bases from J; bases unmatched to any gene: 4. CDR1 is SGDLS and CDR2 is YYNGEE in the germline V gene. The CDR3 contains 14 residues. The CDR3 region is CASSATGVGNTIYF. CDR3 DNA sequence: TGTGCCAGCAGCGCAACAGGGGTCGGAAACACCATATATTTT.

The CDR3 protein is CASSPRVNYEQYF. CDR3 in DNA: TGTGCCAGCAGCCCCCGAGTGAACTACGAGCAGTACTTC. V usage is TRBV7-9 and J usage is TRBJ2-7, with no clear D. Germline V lookup: CDR1 SEHNR, CDR2 FQNEAQ (reference sequence). The CDR3 contains 13 residues. V lost 5 bases and J lost 3, with 11 bases in between.

The chain uses TRBV7-9 and TRBJ2-1; weak D call: TRBD1 (7 bases). V was pared by 7 bases and J by 5 bases, with 21 bases between. The CDR3 runs 16 residues. CDR1 is SEHNR and CDR2 is FQNEAQ in the germline V gene (reference sequence). The CDR3 loop reads CASTPAGQIKNNEQFF. CDR3 DNA sequence: TGTGCCAGCACCCCGGCGGGACAGATAAAGAACAATGAGCAGTTCTTC.

The chain uses TRBV4-3 and TRBJ1-4; TRBD1 agrees at 10 bases. CDR1 LGHNA and CDR2 YSLEER come from the germline V gene. There are 16 residues in the CDR3. V lost 0 bases, J lost 8 bases, and 6 bases stayed unmatched. The CDR3 bases are TGCGCCAGCAGCCAAGATCCGGGACAGGGGAGCGAAAAACTGTTTTTT. The encoded protein is CASSQDPGQGSEKLFF.

The V call is TRBV10-2, the J call TRBJ2-1, with 12 bases identical to TRBD2. The CDR3 consists of 15 residues. CDR1 WSHSY and CDR2 SAAADI come from the germline V gene. V dropped 4 bases and J dropped 8; count of bases not matched to a gene: 6. The CDR3 sequence is CASSGTSGRSYEQFF. CDR3 DNA sequence: TGCGCCAGCAGTGGAACTAGCGGGAGGTCCTATGAGCAGTTCTTC.

This chain connects TRBV6-2 or TRBV6-3 to TRBJ2-7; maybe TRBD1 (7 bases). Germline CDR1 is MNHEY and CDR2 is SVGEGT. This CDR3 spans 16 amino acids. Trimming left V 6 bases short and J 2 bases short, with 20 bases between. The DNA for the CDR3 is TGTGCCAGCAGCCCCCAGGGGGGCTTCCCTACCTACGAGCAGTACTTC. Translating it yields CASSPQGGFPTYEQYF.

The chain links TRBV28 to TRBJ2-1; TRBD2 matches 9 bases. The length of the CDR3 is 16 residues. Germline CDR1 MDHEN, CDR2 SYDVKM. V was pared by 3 bases and J by 9 bases, with 12 bases of the junction left unmatched. The chain's CDR3 is CASSLLGASGNPEQFF. CDR3 in DNA: TGTGCCAGCAGTTTGCTTGGGGCTAGCGGGAATCCTGAGCAGTTCTTC.

This sequence joins TRBV5-1 and TRBJ1-4; D not resolved. V was shortened by 5 bases and J by 8 bases, with 22 bases between the two germline ends. This CDR3 has 16 residues. The germline CDR1 and CDR2 sequences are SGHRS and YFSETQ. CDR3 protein: CASSLGSGNVREKLFF. CDR3 coding DNA: TGCGCCAGCAGTTTAGGGTCGGGAAATGTACGAGAAAAACTGTTTTTT.

CDR3 DNA sequence: TGTGCCACCAGTGATGGGGGGATGGGGGGGAGCTCCTACAATGAGCAGTTCTTC. This sequence encodes CATSDGGMGGSSYNEQFF. This sequence joins TRBV24-1 and TRBJ2-1; 7 positions agree with TRBD2. The CDR3 is 18 residues long. Germline CDR1 KGHDR, CDR2 SFDVKD. J gave up 0 bases and V 3 bases, and 10 bases lay outside the gene matches.

The V and J genes are TRBV5-6 and TRBJ1-1, with D perhaps matching TRBD1 (6 bases). The germline V and J ends were trimmed by 4 bases and 0 bases, with 10 bases remaining between them. This CDR3 is 14 amino acids long. Germline V gene lookup returns CDR1 SGHDT and CDR2 YYEEEE. The CDR3 loop is CASSTGQMNTEAFF. Written as DNA, the CDR3 is TGTGCCAGCAGCACCGGACAGATGAACACTGAAGCTTTCTTT.

This chain joins TRBV4-3 and TRBJ1-2; possibly TRBD1 for D (5 bases). The germline gives CDR1 LGHNA, CDR2 YSLEER. Trimming shortened V by 1 base and J by 1 base, and 13 bases separated the two germline ends. The CDR3 covers 16 residues. CDR3 DNA sequence: TGCGCCAGCAGCCAAGGCTCCTCGGGGGTTAACTATGGCTACACCTTC. Protein sequence: CASSQGSSGVNYGYTF.

The rearrangement uses TRBV7-2 and TRBJ2-1, with TRBD1 identical over 10 bases. Germline CDR1 is SGHTA and CDR2 is FQGNSA. J gave up 4 bases and V 6 bases, and 6 bases lay outside the gene matches. The CDR3 is 15 amino acids. The CDR3 nucleotides are TGTGCCAGCAGACGTGACAGGGGGCCTTACAATGAGCAGTTCTTC. Translated: CASRRDRGPYNEQFF.